This T cell receptor (beta chain) was recorded in a study of blood T cell repertoires in COVID-19. Study overall: The origin of the acute and convalescent COVID-19 samples was the United States, Italy and Spain. In each case, the material was cDNA or gDNA derived from T cells, B-cell-depleted T cells, or PBMCs.

As originally analysed: It was from reference gene primer amplification that nucleated cell counts were estimated. TCRdb's copy holds only in-frame clones and misses some; the assay was immunoSEQ multiplex PCR. V and J calls and clone size are copied from that table; D and trimming were computed from the DNA. The sample contains approximately 300,000 clones, 80% to 95% of which appear only once. The V gene's germline CDR1 is SGHAT and CDR2 FQNNGV. CDR3 length equals 12 residues. Trimming took 5 bases from V and 13 from J, leaving 18 bases between them. The clonotype originates from a woman in her thirties with COVID-19, enrolled during active disease. Specimen: peripheral blood. V gene TRBV11-2 combines with J gene TRBJ2-7; D is possibly TRBD2 (6 bases). CDR3 sequence (DNA): TGTGCCAGCAGCCCCGAATACGGGACTCCATACTTC. This gives the protein CASSPEYGTPYF.